This section outlines one T cell receptor beta chain sequence together with its context. V lost 1 base and J lost 4, with 10 bases in between. Germline CDR1 and CDR2: SGHVS and FQNEAQ. The CDR3 is 14 amino acids. This specimen comes from a study of glioma-infiltrating T cells after dendritic cell vaccination. Sequencing used immunoSEQ multiplex PCR; TCRdb keeps in-frame clones, though not all of them. Here the sample spans about 20,000 clones, approximately 85% being singletons. The J gene is TRBJ1-1, the V gene TRBV7-8; D unclear. This receptor was obtained from a human donor with glioblastoma. Source: blood, taken before dendritic cell vaccination. This chain's CDR3 is CASSLDTAGTEAFF. Written as DNA, the CDR3 is TGTGCCAGCAGCTTAGATACGGCGGGCACTGAAGCTTTCTTT.